This passage covers 21 T cell receptor beta chains from one sample sequenced in a study of T cells in Graves' hyperthyroidism and ophthalmopathy. The investigators amplified TCR beta CDR3 regions from RNA transcripts. An initial round of RT-PCR targeting the TCR CDR3 relied on the HTBI primer set. TCRdb recomputed calls from the multiplex PCR reads with MiXCR, one row per CDR3 protein. The table shows some 92,000 distinct CDR3 sequences, with roughly 40% occurring only once. Source material: peripheral blood or thyroid tissue (not recorded which). Receptors were obtained from a woman under 40 with Graves' hyperthyroidism.

This clonotype was detected many times. This rearrangement joins TRBV7-2 to TRBJ2-3, with 10 bases fitting TRBD2. Germline CDR1 reads SGHTA; CDR2 reads FQGNSA. The trim removed 5 bases at V and 0 bases at J, leaving 14 bases unmatched. The length of the CDR3 is 19 residues. Here the CDR3 DNA reads TGTGCCAGCAGCCCGTCGGGACTAGCGAACTGGGCTAGCACAGATACGCAGTATTTT. Translated: CASSPSGLANWASTDTQYF.

This clonotype appeared once. The rearrangement uses TRBV15 and TRBJ2-7, with D tentatively TRBD2 (5 bases). The CDR3 totals 16 residues. In germline, CDR1 is LNHNV, CDR2 YYDKDF (reference sequence). V was clipped by 3 bases and J by 4 bases, with 19 bases between them. The CDR3 region is CATSRSRAASPYEQYF. The CDR3 bases are TGTGCCACCAGCAGGTCTAGAGCGGCCAGTCCTTACGAGCAGTACTTC.

This clonotype was seen ten or more times. The genes are TRBV12-3 or TRBV12-4 and TRBJ1-1, with TRBD1 identical over 9 bases. The V and J ends lost 6 bases and 6 bases, in that order; junction bases with no gene match: 8. The CDR3 sequence is 14 residues long. The CDR3 is CASRAGTGFAEAFF. Written as DNA, the CDR3 is TGTGCCAGCAGGGCCGGGACAGGGTTTGCTGAAGCTTTCTTT.

The table lists this clonotype with many counts. The chain has TRBV10-2 and TRBJ2-7, with 7 nucleotides matching TRBD1. Germline-derived CDR1 and CDR2 are WSHSY and SAAADI. V shed 9 bases, J shed 2 bases, and the junction held 10 bases outside the gene matches. The CDR3 sequence is 14 residues long. DNA of the CDR3: TGCGCCAGTAACCGGGACAGAGATCCCTACGAGCAGTACTTC. As protein: CASNRDRDPYEQYF.

V gene TRBV2 combines with J gene TRBJ1-2, with 9 positions matching TRBD1. J lost 6 bases, V lost 5 bases, and 10 bases had no gene match. Germline CDR1 SNHLY, CDR2 FYNNEI. This CDR3 is 15 amino acids long. CDR3 region: CASSLGTGRSDGYTF. CDR3 DNA sequence: TGTGCCAGCAGTCTAGGGACAGGGAGGAGTGATGGCTACACCTTC.

This clonotype has ten or more counts. V and J are TRBV10-2 and TRBJ2-7; D perhaps matches TRBD2 (6 bases). The CDR3 is 16 residues long. The V and J ends lost 1 base and 3 bases respectively, with 16 bases between them. CDR1 is WSHSY, CDR2 SAAADI, per germline. The CDR3 nucleotides are TGCGCCAGCAGTGAGTGGGGTAGCGGAGCGCACTACGAGCAGTACTTC. Its translation: CASSEWGSGAHYEQYF.

The chain recombines TRBV5-5 with TRBJ2-5, with a tentative D call TRBD1 (5 bases). The CDR3 sequence is 17 residues long. Per germline, CDR1 SGHKS and CDR2 YYEKEE (reference sequence). Between the trimmed V and J ends, which lost 0 bases and 6 bases, there was a span of 21 bases. The CDR3 reads CASSLAKSSRGAKTQYF. The CDR3 DNA sequence: TGTGCCAGCAGCTTGGCCAAGTCGTCAAGGGGCGCGAAGACCCAGTACTTC. The full variable domain, rest sourced from reference TRBV5-5 and TRBJ2-5, is DAGVTQSPTHLIKTRGQQVTLRCSPISGHKSVSWYQQVLGQGPQFIFQYYEKEERGRGNFPDRFSARQFPNYSSELNVNALLLGDSALYLCASSLAKSSRGAKTQYFGPGTRLLVL.

V gene TRBV7-2 combines with J gene TRBJ1-5; D is possibly TRBD1 (6 bases). Per the germline V gene, CDR1 is SGHTA and CDR2 is FQGNSA. Trimming cost V 6 bases and J 2 bases, with 11 bases left between them. This CDR3 is built from 14 residues. CDR3 loop: CASRGGSGNQPQHF. The CDR3 nucleotides are TGTGCCAGCAGAGGGGGGAGTGGCAATCAGCCCCAGCATTTT.

In this sample, this clonotype turned up many times. This rearrangement joins TRBV5-6 to TRBJ1-5; D gene unclear. This CDR3 comprises 14 residues. Between the trimmed V and J ends, which lost 2 bases and 3 bases, there was a span of 9 bases. Germline V gene lookup returns CDR1 SGHDT and CDR2 YYEEEE. As DNA, the CDR3 is TGTGCCAGCAGCTTCCACGGGTTCAATCAGCCCCAGCATTTT. Translating it yields CASSFHGFNQPQHF. The complete variable domain, with remaining parts taken from reference TRBV5-6 and TRBJ1-5, reads DAGVTQSPTHLIKTRGQQVTLRCSPKSGHDTVSWYQQALGQGPQFIFQYYEEEERQRGNFPDRFSGHQFPNYSSELNVNALLLGDSALYLCASSFHGFNQPQHFGDGTRLSIL.

This clonotype has at least ten counts. The gene calls are TRBV12-3 or TRBV12-4 and TRBJ2-7, with 7 bases fitting TRBD2. The CDR3 consists of 14 residues. V was clipped by 6 bases and J by 3 bases; unmatched bases: 8. CDR3 region: CASSVGLDHYEQYF. The CDR3 DNA follows: TGTGCCAGCAGCGTTGGACTAGATCACTACGAGCAGTACTTC.

This clonotype was observed at least ten times. The V call is TRBV7-9, the J call TRBJ1-2, with no clear D. Germline assignment: CDR1 SEHNR and CDR2 FQNEAQ (reference sequence). This CDR3 region has 14 residues. V lost 6 bases and J lost 2, with 13 bases in between. The CDR3 loop is CASSLPTENYGYTF. For the CDR3, the DNA is TGTGCCAGCAGTTTACCAACAGAAAACTATGGCTACACCTTC.

This clonotype was seen at least ten times. The chain joins TRBV19 to TRBJ1-2; D not resolved. This CDR3 is 14 amino acids long. Germline V lookup: CDR1 LNHDA, CDR2 SQIVND (reference sequence). V shed 7 bases and J shed 5 bases, with 17 bases lying between them. The DNA for the CDR3 is TGTGCCAGTACCTCCCCTTACGTGGGATATGGCTACACCTTC. Translated, it gives CASTSPYVGYGYTF.

The CDR3 sequence: CASSPPLAVYEQYF. The DNA of the CDR3 is TGTGCCAGCAGCCCCCCACTCGCGGTATACGAGCAGTACTTC. V and J are TRBV7-9 and TRBJ2-5; unclear D gene. The J call is in doubt because the DNA end fits TRBJ2-7 better. Germline CDR1 reads SEHNR; CDR2 reads FQNEAQ (reference sequence). The CDR3 sequence is 14 residues long.

This rearrangement joins TRBV2 to TRBJ2-5; D perhaps matches TRBD1 (6 bases). Germline V gene sequence: CDR1 SNHLY, CDR2 FYNNEI. The CDR3 spans 11 residues. Trimming cost V 7 bases and J 5 bases, with 8 bases left between them. CDR3 protein: CASIQGETQYF. The CDR3 DNA reads TGTGCCAGCATTCAGGGGGAGACCCAGTACTTC.

DNA of the CDR3: TGTGCCAGCATCAGGGGGGGTTACTCTGGGGCCAACGTCCTGACTTTC. It specifies CASIRGGYSGANVLTF. The V and J genes are TRBV12-3 or TRBV12-4 and TRBJ2-6, with D perhaps given as TRBD1 or TRBD2 (7 bases each). This CDR3 has 16 residues. The ends were cut back, 7 bases at V and 0 bases at J, with 13 bases in the middle.

This clonotype was seen many times. The rearrangement uses TRBV7-9 and TRBJ1-2, with 8 bases identical to TRBD1. The CDR3 spans 16 residues. V shed 2 bases and J 7 bases; nucleotides not matched to a gene: 12. Germline lookup yields CDR1 SEHNR and CDR2 FQNEAQ (reference sequence). The CDR3 spells CASSLSFVRGRFGYTF. In DNA form, the CDR3 reads TGTGCCAGCAGCTTAAGCTTTGTCAGGGGGCGCTTTGGCTACACCTTC.

This clonotype turned up a few times. V gene TRBV7-3 combines with J gene TRBJ2-7, with TRBD2 matching over 12 bases. CDR1 is SGHTA, CDR2 FQGTGA, per germline. The CDR3 totals 16 residues. V lost 5 bases and J lost 4; bases outside the gene matches: 9. DNA for the CDR3: TGTGCCAGCAGCCGATGGGCGGGACTAGCGGGTTACGAGCAGTACTTC. Protein product: CASSRWAGLAGYEQYF.

In its sample, this clonotype was seen a few times. This clone may be a read error of a much larger clone one base away. The CDR3 end shows no conserved phenylalanine or tryptophan, and so a read error is likely. The chain employs TRBV20-1 and TRBJ2-3; 7 positions agree with TRBD2. With 5 bases clipped from V and 5 bases from J, the junction kept 7 bases outside the gene matches. The germline gives CDR1 DFQATT, CDR2 SNEGSKA (reference sequence). This CDR3 region has 13 residues. The CDR3 loop is CSAPGGLGDTQYL. In nucleotides, the CDR3 is TGCAGTGCTCCGGGAGGATTAGGAGATACGCAGTATCTT.

This clonotype was counted many times. The rearrangement uses TRBV4-1 and TRBJ1-5; unclear D gene. The CDR3 sequence is 13 residues long. In germline, CDR1 is MGHRA, CDR2 YSYEKL. The V end lost 5 bases, the J end lost 4 bases, and 9 bases lay between the germline ends. Here the CDR3 DNA reads TGCGCCAGCAGCTGGGCACCGAATCAGCCCCAGCATTTT. It yields the protein CASSWAPNQPQHF.

This clonotype has at least ten counts. The V call is TRBV5-6, the J call TRBJ1-1; D remains unclear. Germline CDR1 is SGHDT and CDR2 is YYEEEE. The CDR3 has 11 residues. Trimming pared 3 bases from V and 11 bases from J, leaving 11 bases between. CDR3 DNA: TGTGCCAGCAGCTCGGGGTCAGTGGCTTTCTTT. Its translation is CASSSGSVAFF.

This clonotype has ten or more counts. Here the CDR3 reads CSARAGGDQPQHF. In DNA, the CDR3 is TGCAGTGCTAGAGCAGGAGGGGATCAGCCCCAGCATTTT. V is TRBV20-1 and J is TRBJ1-5; D may be TRBD1 (5 bases). CDR3 length: 13 residues. Trimming stripped 1 base from V and 5 bases from J, with 9 bases between. CDR1 is DFQATT, CDR2 SNEGSKA, per germline (reference sequence).